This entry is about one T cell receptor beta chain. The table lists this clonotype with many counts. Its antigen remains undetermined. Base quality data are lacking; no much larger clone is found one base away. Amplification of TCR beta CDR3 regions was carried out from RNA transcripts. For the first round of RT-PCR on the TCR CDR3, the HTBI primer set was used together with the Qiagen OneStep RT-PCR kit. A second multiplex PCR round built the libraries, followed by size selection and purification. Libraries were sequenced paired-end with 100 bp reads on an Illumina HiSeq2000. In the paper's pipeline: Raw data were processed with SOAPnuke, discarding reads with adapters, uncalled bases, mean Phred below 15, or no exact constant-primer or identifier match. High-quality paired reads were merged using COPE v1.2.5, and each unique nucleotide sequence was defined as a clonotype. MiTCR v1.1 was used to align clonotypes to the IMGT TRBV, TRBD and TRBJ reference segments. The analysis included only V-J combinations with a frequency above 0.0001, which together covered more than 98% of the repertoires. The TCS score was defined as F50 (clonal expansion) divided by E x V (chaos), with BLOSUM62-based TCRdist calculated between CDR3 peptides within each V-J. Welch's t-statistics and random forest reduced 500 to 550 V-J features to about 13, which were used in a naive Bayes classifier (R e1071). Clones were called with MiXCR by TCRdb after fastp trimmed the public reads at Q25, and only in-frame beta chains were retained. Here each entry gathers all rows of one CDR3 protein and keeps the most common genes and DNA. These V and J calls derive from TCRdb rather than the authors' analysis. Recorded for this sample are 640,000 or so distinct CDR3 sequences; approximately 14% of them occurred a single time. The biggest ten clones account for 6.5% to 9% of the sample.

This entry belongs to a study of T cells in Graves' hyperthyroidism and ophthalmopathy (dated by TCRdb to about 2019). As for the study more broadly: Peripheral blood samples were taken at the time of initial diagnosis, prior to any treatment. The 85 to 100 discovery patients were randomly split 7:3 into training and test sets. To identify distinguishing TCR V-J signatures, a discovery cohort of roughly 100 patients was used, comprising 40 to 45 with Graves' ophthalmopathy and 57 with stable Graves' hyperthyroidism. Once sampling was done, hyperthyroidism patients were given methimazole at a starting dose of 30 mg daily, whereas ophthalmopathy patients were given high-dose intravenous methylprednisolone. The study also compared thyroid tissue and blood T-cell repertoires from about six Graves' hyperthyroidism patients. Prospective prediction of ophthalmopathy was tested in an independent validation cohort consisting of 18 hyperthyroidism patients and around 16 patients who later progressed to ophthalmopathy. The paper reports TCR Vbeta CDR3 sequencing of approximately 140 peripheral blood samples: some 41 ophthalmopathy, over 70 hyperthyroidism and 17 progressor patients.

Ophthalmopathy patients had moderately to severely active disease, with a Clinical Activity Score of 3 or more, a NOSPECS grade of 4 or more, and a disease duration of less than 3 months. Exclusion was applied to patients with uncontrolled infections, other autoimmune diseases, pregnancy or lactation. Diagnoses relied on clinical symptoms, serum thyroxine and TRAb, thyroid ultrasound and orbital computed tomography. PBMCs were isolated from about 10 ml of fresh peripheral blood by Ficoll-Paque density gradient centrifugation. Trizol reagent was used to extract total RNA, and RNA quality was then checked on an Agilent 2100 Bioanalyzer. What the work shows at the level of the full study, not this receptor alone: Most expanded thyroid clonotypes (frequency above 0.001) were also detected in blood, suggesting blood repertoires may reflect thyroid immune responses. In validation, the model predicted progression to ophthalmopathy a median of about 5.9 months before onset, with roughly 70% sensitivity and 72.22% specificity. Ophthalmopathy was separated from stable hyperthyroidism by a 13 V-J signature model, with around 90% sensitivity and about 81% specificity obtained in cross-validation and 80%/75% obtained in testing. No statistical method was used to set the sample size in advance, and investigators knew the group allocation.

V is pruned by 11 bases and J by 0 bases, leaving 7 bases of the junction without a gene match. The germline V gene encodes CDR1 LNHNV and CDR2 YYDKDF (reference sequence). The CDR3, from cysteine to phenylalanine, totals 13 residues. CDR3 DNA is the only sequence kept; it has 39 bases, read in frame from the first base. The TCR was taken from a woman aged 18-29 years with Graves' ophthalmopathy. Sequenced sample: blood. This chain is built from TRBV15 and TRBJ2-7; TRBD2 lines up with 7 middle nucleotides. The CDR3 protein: CALRRESSYEQYF. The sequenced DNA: TGTGCCCTCCGGCGGGAGTCCTCCTACGAGCAGTACTTC.